The clone carrying this TCR beta chain was recorded a few times. The authors ran a second PCR of about 6 to 11 cycles using a sample-barcoded 5' primer and a J-beta primer mix. TCRdb re-called the 5' RACE reads with MiXCR, one entry per CDR3 protein. The sample lists over 950,000 distinct CDR3 sequences, roughly half seen once, with around 21% in the top ten. This sample is part of a study of blood T cells in healthy people across ages. There are 12 residues in the CDR3. Looked up from germline, CDR1 is SQVTM and CDR2 is ANQGSEA. Sequencing was carried out using blood. The sequence was collected from a woman in her fifties or sixties in good health. V is TRBV29-1 and J is TRBJ2-7; D tentatively fits TRBD1 or TRBD2 (5 bases each). The end of the DNA is better explained by TRBJ2-5, so the J call may be wrong. This CDR3 is CSVYSWGETQYF. CDR3 coding DNA: TGCAGCGTTTATAGCTGGGGGGAGACCCAGTACTTC.